The 4 T cell receptor beta chains below come from one sample, sequenced in a study of T cells in Graves' hyperthyroidism and ophthalmopathy. TCR beta CDR3 regions were amplified from RNA. During a first-round RT-PCR of the TCR CDR3, the HTBI primer set was used. Each CDR3 protein gets one entry after TCRdb re-called the multiplex PCR reads with MiXCR. The sample consists of fewer than 650,000 distinct CDR3 sequences, over 45% of them appearing once. Material: peripheral blood or thyroid tissue (not recorded which). These receptors were taken from an adult woman with Graves' disease, either hyperthyroidism or ophthalmopathy (not recorded which).

The CDR3 loop reads CSGQGSYEQYF. CDR3 sequence (DNA): TGCAGCGGACAGGGCAGTTACGAGCAGTACTTC. The chain recombines TRBV29-1 with TRBJ2-7; 7 nucleotides match TRBD1. The CDR3 is 11 residues long. Germline values: CDR1 SQVTM, CDR2 ANQGSEA. J lost 4 bases, V lost 7 bases, and 4 bases had no gene match.

The table lists this clonotype with a few counts. Since the CDR3 does not end with the conserved phenylalanine or tryptophan, this likely comes from a read error. No DNA is shown, since the ends of the CDR3 on it are uncertain; the CDR3 is the one TCRdb lists. V gene TRBV7-2 combines with J gene TRBJ1-1. The CDR3 is made up of 9 amino acids, end residues included. Germline V gene lookup returns CDR1 SGHTA and CDR2 FQGNSA. The CDR3 sequence: CASSLVSRL.

This clonotype was found many times. The J gene is TRBJ2-5, the V gene TRBV5-1; D gene unclear. CDR1 is SGHRS, CDR2 YFSETQ, per germline. Trimming pared 3 bases from V and 2 bases from J, leaving 8 bases between. The CDR3 is made up of 13 amino acids. CDR3 sequence: CASSYGVQETQYF. DNA for the CDR3: TGCGCCAGCAGCTATGGGGTTCAAGAGACCCAGTACTTC.

V usage is TRBV15 and J usage is TRBJ1-2, with 7 positions matching TRBD1. The CDR3 runs to 14 residues. Looked up from germline, CDR1 is LNHNV and CDR2 is YYDKDF (reference sequence). Losses at the gene ends were 1 base for V and 4 bases for J; bases not matched to a gene: 3. The CDR3 bases are TGTGCCACCAGCAGAGTAGGGGGCGGCTATGGCTACACCTTC. Translation gives CATSRVGGGYGYTF.